Listed below are T cell receptor beta chains from one sample, sequenced in a study of blood T cell dynamics during melanoma immunotherapy. Clones were sequenced by immunoSEQ multiplex PCR, and TCRdb holds only the in-frame ones, with some missing. The sample carries roughly 9,700 clones, about 87% recorded once. Sequenced material: blood, taken from a patient treated with checkpoint blockade. The receptor set was obtained from a human donor with melanoma. Each CDR3 is given with its conserved first and last residue. A D gene is named only where the DNA matches it firmly. The listing skips clone size in some rows; elsewhere it reads once, few, many or a size class.

clone_size d_call j_call v_call cdr3_aa cdr3_nt
NA NA TRBJ1-6 TRBV6-4 CASRDSDRYSNSPLHF TGTGCCAGCAGAGACTCCGACAGATACTCTAATTCACCCCTCCACTTT
NA NA TRBJ2-7 TRBV7-6 CASSSRGRGFRDEQYF TGTGCCAGCAGCTCCAGAGGCAGGGGCTTTAGGGACGAGCAGTACTTC
NA TRBD1 TRBJ1-4 TRBV4-1 CASSQSQGAGEKLFF TGCGCCAGCAGCCAAAGCCAGGGGGCGGGCGAAAAACTGTTTTTT
NA NA TRBJ2-1 TRBV30 CAWSVGLAQKYLFF TGTGCCTGGAGTGTTGGGCTAGCGCAAAAGTACCTCTTCTTC
NA TRBD2 TRBJ2-7 TRBV2 CASSVYGGTSGTSYEQYF TGTGCCAGCAGCGTATACGGGGGGACTAGCGGGACCTCCTACGAGCAGTACTTC
NA NA TRBJ1-2 TRBV7-8 CASSSGLLGYTF TGTGCCAGCAGCTCGGGCCTGTTAGGCTACACCTTC
NA TRBD1 TRBJ1-5 TRBV19 CASSTGVRNQPQHF TGTGCCAGTAGCACAGGGGTAAGGAATCAGCCCCAGCATTTT
NA NA TRBJ2-5 TRBV7-9 CASSPTGSIQETQYF TGTGCCAGCAGCCCAACCGGGTCCATACAAGAGACCCAGTACTTC
NA TRBD1 TRBJ2-1 TRBV7-2 CASSLRTGSGEQFF TGTGCCAGCAGCCTCAGGACAGGGTCAGGTGAGCAGTTCTTC
NA NA TRBJ2-5 TRBV6-6 CASSTPTGSQYF TGTGCCAGCAGTACCCCAACAGGAAGCCAGTACTTC
NA NA TRBJ2-7 TRBV27 CASSPQPTSYEQYF TGTGCCAGCAGTCCTCAGCCCACCTCCTACGAGCAGTACTTC
NA TRBD1 TRBJ1-1 TRBV19 CATEDRTNTEAFF TGTGCCACCGAGGACAGGACGAACACTGAAGCTTTCTTT
NA NA TRBJ1-5 TRBV7-8 CASSPGTPQGIGKQPQHF TGTGCCAGCAGCCCCGGGACCCCACAAGGCATCGGAAAGCAGCCCCAGCATTTT
NA TRBD1 TRBJ2-7 TRBV7-9 CASSLSGRGTLEQYF TGTGCCAGCAGCCTGTCGGGCAGGGGGACCCTCGAGCAGTACTTC
NA NA TRBJ1-2 TRBV11-2 CASSPDWGGVYTF TGTGCCAGCAGCCCCGACTGGGGGGGGGTCTACACCTTC
NA NA TRBJ2-6 TRBV10-3 CAISGYSGANVLTF TGTGCCATCAGTGGATACTCTGGGGCCAACGTCCTGACTTTC
NA NA TRBJ2-2 TRBV7-9 CASSLARLPGELFF TGTGCCAGCAGCTTAGCGCGTCTACCCGGGGAGCTGTTTTTT
few NA TRBJ2-7 TRBV4-1 CASSQAASSYEQYF TGCGCCAGCAGCCAAGCGGCGAGCTCCTACGAGCAGTACTTC
NA NA TRBJ2-7 TRBV2 CASLREEGYEQYF TGTGCCAGCCTAAGGGAAGAGGGGTACGAGCAGTACTTC
NA NA TRBJ1-3 TRBV30 CAWSVERSGNTIYF TGTGCCTGGAGTGTCGAGCGGTCTGGAAACACCATATATTTT
NA NA TRBJ2-7 TRBV28 CASIPGGLRGEQYF TGTGCCAGCATCCCGGGTGGCCTTCGGGGCGAGCAGTACTTC
NA NA TRBJ1-1 TRBV27 CASSLGTEAFF TGTGCCAGCAGCCTGGGGACTGAAGCTTTCTTT
once NA TRBJ2-5 TRBV1 CTSGPIPAETQYF TGCACCAGCGGCCCAATTCCGGCGGAGACCCAGTACTTC
NA TRBD2 TRBJ2-1 TRBV4-2 CASSHLAGPALNEQFF TGTGCCAGCAGCCACCTAGCGGGCCCAGCCCTCAATGAGCAGTTCTTC
NA NA TRBJ1-3 TRBV29-1 CSVEEPTDSGNTIYF TGCAGCGTTGAAGAGCCGACGGACTCTGGAAACACCATATATTTT
once TRBD1 TRBJ1-4 TRBV6-1 CASSGGRGATNEKLFF TGTGCCAGCAGTGGTGGCAGGGGGGCAACTAATGAAAAACTGTTTTTT
NA NA TRBJ2-2 TRBV18 CASSARGELFF TGTGCCAGCTCCGCTAGGGGGGAGCTGTTTTTT
once NA TRBJ2-6 TRBV19 CASSTGVGTSGANVLTF TGTGCCAGTAGTACTGGGGTTGGAACGTCTGGGGCCAACGTCCTGACTTTC
NA NA TRBJ2-2 TRBV6-6 CASSYFPGELFF TGTGCCAGCAGTTACTTCCCCGGGGAGCTGTTTTTT
NA NA TRBJ1-2 TRBV2 CASRDPDYGYTF TGTGCCAGCAGGGACCCAGATTATGGCTACACCTTC
NA NA TRBJ2-1 TRBV7-7 CASSLWQPPYNEQFF TGTGCTAGCAGCTTATGGCAGCCCCCCTACAATGAGCAGTTCTTC
NA NA TRBJ2-2 TRBV11-2 CASRNGVKNTGELFF TGTGCCAGCAGAAATGGGGTAAAGAACACCGGGGAGCTGTTTTTT
NA NA TRBJ2-7 TRBV6-4 CASSEREPGVQYF TGTGCCAGCAGTGAGAGGGAACCAGGGGTGCAGTACTTC
NA NA TRBJ2-5 TRBV6-5 CASSPAGGPQETQYF TGTGCCAGCAGCCCGGCTGGGGGCCCGCAAGAGACCCAGTACTTC
NA NA TRBJ1-3 TRBV5-1 CASSLVAGLIGNTIYF TGCGCCAGCAGCTTGGTGGCCGGGCTGATTGGAAACACCATATATTTT
NA TRBD2 TRBJ2-7 TRBV2 CASSEAGLAGGASYEQYF TGTGCCAGCAGTGAAGCCGGACTAGCGGGAGGGGCATCCTACGAGCAGTACTTC
NA NA TRBJ1-5 TRBV25-1 CASSEVGSQPQHF TGTGCCAGCAGTGAGGTTGGGAGTCAGCCCCAGCATTTT
NA TRBD1 TRBJ2-6 TRBV27 CASSLRDRVYSGANVLTF TGTGCCAGCAGTTTAAGGGACAGGGTTTACTCTGGGGCCAACGTCCTGACTTTC
once NA TRBJ1-6 TRBV5-1 CASSFGAGDSPLHF TGCGCCAGCAGCTTTGGGGCAGGTGATTCACCCCTCCACTTT
once TRBD2 TRBJ2-2 TRBV5-1 CASSLAGGYTGELFF TGCGCCAGCAGCTTGGCGGGAGGCTACACCGGGGAGCTGTTTTTT
NA TRBD1 TRBJ2-1 TRBV11-2 CASSPTGTGEAGVEGEQFF TGTGCCAGCAGCCCCACCGGGACAGGGGAAGCGGGAGTTGAGGGTGAGCAGTTCTTC
NA NA TRBJ2-6 TRBV5-1 CASSLAAGSGANVLTF TGCGCCAGCAGCTTGGCCGCCGGGTCTGGGGCCAACGTCCTGACTTTC
few TRBD2 TRBJ2-7 TRBV4-2 CASSQDRASGRYEQYF TGTGCCAGCAGCCAAGATCGGGCTAGCGGGAGGTACGAGCAGTACTTC
NA NA TRBJ2-6 TRBV5-8 CASSLGDLINVLTF TGTGCCAGCAGCTTGGGGGACCTGATCAACGTCCTGACTTTC
NA NA TRBJ1-2 TRBV21-1 CASSKRPAPNNYGYTF TGTGCCAGCAGCAAGAGACCAGCCCCCAACAACTATGGCTACACCTTC
NA NA TRBJ1-6 TRBV28 CASSAPTLPLHF TGTGCCAGCAGTGCCCCGACACTACCCCTCCACTTT
NA NA TRBJ2-7 TRBV9 CASSEGVAEYEQYF TGTGCCAGCAGCGAGGGGGTAGCGGAGTACGAGCAGTACTTC
NA TRBD2 TRBJ2-7 TRBV6-5 CASSPTSVYEQYF TGTGCCAGCAGCCCGACTAGCGTATACGAGCAGTACTTC
NA TRBD2 TRBJ2-7 TRBV2 CASSEAPPGRMTYEQYF TGTGCCAGCAGTGAAGCCCCCCCCGGGAGGATGACCTACGAGCAGTACTTC
NA NA TRBJ2-3 TRBV10-3 CAIKPGQGTDTQYF TGTGCCATCAAGCCGGGACAAGGCACAGATACGCAGTATTTT
NA NA TRBJ2-1 TRBV6-6 CASSYSVGQFF TGTGCCAGCAGTTACTCGGTGGGGCAGTTCTTC
NA TRBD1 TRBJ2-7 TRBV6-5 CASSYSPRTGAYEQYF TGTGCCAGCAGTTACTCACCCAGGACAGGGGCATACGAGCAGTACTTC
NA TRBD1 TRBJ2-4 TRBV29-1 CSVEDLGQEDIQYF TGCAGCGTTGAAGATTTAGGACAGGAAGACATTCAGTACTTC